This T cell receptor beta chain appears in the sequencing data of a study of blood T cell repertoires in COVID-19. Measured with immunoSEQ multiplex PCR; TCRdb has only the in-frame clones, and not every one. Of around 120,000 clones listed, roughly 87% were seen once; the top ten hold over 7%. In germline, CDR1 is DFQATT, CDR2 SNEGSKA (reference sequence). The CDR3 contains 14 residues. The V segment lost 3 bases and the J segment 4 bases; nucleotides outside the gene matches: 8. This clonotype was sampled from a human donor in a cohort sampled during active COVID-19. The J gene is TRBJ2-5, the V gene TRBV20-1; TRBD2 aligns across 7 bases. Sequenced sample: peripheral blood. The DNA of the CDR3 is TGCAGTGCTAGTGAGGGCGGGAGAAGAGAGACCCAGTACTTC. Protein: CSASEGGRRETQYF.